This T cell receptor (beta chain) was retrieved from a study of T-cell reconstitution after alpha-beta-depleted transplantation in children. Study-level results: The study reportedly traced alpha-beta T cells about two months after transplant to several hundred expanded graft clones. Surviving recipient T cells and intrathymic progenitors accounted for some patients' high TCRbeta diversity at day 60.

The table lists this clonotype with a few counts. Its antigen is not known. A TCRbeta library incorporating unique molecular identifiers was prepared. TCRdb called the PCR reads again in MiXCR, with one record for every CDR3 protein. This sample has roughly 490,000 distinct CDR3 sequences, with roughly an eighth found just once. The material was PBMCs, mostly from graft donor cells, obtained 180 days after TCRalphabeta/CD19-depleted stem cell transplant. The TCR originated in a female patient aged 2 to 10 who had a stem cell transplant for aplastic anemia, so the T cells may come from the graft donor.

The CDR3 here is CASSVATLTDTQYF. CDR3 DNA sequence: TGTGCCAGCAGCGTAGCTACCCTCACAGATACGCAGTATTTT. V and J are TRBV9 and TRBJ2-3; no reliable D call. CDR3 length: 14 residues. Germline V gives CDR1 SGDLS, CDR2 YYNGEE. Trimming pared 0 bases from V and 2 bases from J, leaving 7 bases between.